The following is a T cell receptor beta chain sequence with its context. Its antigen is as yet unknown. Trimming took off 1 base at V and 2 bases at J, with 9 bases between the two ends. The CDR3 length is 15 residues. Looked up from germline, CDR1 is LNHNV and CDR2 is YYDKDF (reference sequence). Method: immunoSEQ multiplex PCR; TCRdb's copy keeps in-frame clones and lacks some. Of about 150,000 clones in the sample, about 93% are singletons; the top ten hold 4% to 6%. This entry is derived from a study of T cell responses to AZD1222 COVID-19 vaccine. Study-level points and caveats: Dominant CD4 TCR responses targeted spike regions 160-218 and 743-854.

This chain connects TRBV15 to TRBJ1-3, with D tentatively TRBD1 (6 bases). The sample consisted of peripheral blood, taken on day 0 of AZD1222 vaccination. The receptor was isolated from an adult in good health. The CDR3 DNA reads as TGTGCCACCAGCAGAGCACAGGGTCCTGGAAACACCATATATTTT. It is translated as CATSRAQGPGNTIYF.